This T cell receptor beta chain was observed in a study of blood T cell repertoires in COVID-19. Study summary: Specimens from acute and convalescent COVID-19 originated in the United States, Italy and Spain.

Looked up from germline, CDR1 is MNHEY and CDR2 is SMNVEV (reference sequence). CDR3 length: 13 amino acids. Trimming cost V 8 bases and J 2 bases, with 12 bases left between them. In the original processing: Using reference gene primer amplification, nucleated cell counts were estimated. TCRdb's copy holds only in-frame clones and misses some; the assay was immunoSEQ multiplex PCR. The DNA was the basis for D and trimming; V, J and clone size are from that table. The repertoire has 150,000 or so clones, roughly 85% of them found once; the top ten carry 8% to 10%. The chain couples TRBV27 to TRBJ1-2; D gene uncertain. The source of this sequence is a man in his fifties or sixties with acute or convalescent COVID-19. Specimen: peripheral blood. The CDR3 DNA sequence: TGTGCCAGCGGTGTGGGCCGAAACTATGGCTACACCTTC. Protein sequence: CASGVGRNYGYTF.